This TCR beta chain comes out of a study of blood T cell repertoires in COVID-19. Looking at the study overall: The United States, Italy and Spain supplied acute and convalescent COVID-19 samples.

Profiling relied on immunoSEQ multiplex PCR, and the TCRdb table lists in-frame clones only, not all of them. The table records around 40,000 clones, 89% of them present only once. The sample taken for sequencing was peripheral blood. This sequence was found in a man aged 50-59 years with active COVID-19.

CDR3 sequence (DNA): TGTGCCAGCTCGCAATTCGGACGGGAGAATGAAAAACTGTTTTTT. Its protein is CASSQFGRENEKLFF. The chain combines TRBV18 with TRBJ1-4; D gene ambiguous. The V gene's germline CDR1 is KGHSH and CDR2 LQKENI. This CDR3 contains 15 residues. With 6 bases removed from V and 5 bases from J, the gap between germline ends came to 16 bases. The variable domain in full, with the rest retrieved from reference TRBV18 and TRBJ1-4, is NAGVMQNPRHLVRRRGQEARLRCSPMKGHSHVYWYRQLPEEGLKFMVYLQKENIIDESGMPKERFSAEFPKEGPSILRIQQVVRGDSAAYFCASSQFGRENEKLFFGSGTQLSVL.